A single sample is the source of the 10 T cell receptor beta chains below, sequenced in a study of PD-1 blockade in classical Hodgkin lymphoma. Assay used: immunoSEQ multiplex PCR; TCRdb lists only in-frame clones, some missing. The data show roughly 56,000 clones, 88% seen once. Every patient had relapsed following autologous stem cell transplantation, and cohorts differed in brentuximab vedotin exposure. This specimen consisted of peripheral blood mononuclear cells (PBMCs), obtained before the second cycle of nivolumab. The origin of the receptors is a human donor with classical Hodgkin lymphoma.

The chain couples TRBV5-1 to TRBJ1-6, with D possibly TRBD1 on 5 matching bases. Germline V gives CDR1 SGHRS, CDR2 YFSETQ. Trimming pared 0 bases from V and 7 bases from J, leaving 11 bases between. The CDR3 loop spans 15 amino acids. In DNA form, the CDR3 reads TGCGCCAGCAGCTTGGGGGGGATGAGGAATTCACCCCTCCACTTT. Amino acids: CASSLGGMRNSPLHF.

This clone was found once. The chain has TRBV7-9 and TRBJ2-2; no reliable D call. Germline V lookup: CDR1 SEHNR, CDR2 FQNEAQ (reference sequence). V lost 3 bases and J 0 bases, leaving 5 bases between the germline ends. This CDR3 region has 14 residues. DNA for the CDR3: TGTGCCAGCAGCTTCAGGACGAACACCGGGGAGCTGTTTTTT. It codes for CASSFRTNTGELFF.

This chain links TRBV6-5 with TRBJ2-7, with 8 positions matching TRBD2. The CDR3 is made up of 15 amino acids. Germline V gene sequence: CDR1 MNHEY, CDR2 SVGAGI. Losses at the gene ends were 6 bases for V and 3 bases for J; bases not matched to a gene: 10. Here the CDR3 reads CASSPGVAGIYEQYF. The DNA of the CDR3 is TGTGCCAGCAGCCCCGGGGTAGCGGGGATCTACGAGCAGTACTTC.

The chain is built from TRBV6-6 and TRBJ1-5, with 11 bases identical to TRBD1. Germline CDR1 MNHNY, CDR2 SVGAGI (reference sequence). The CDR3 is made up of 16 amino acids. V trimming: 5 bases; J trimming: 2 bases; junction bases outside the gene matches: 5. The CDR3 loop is CASSGQGAGGNQPQHF. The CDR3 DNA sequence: TGTGCCAGCAGTGGACAGGGGGCGGGGGGCAATCAGCCCCAGCATTTT.

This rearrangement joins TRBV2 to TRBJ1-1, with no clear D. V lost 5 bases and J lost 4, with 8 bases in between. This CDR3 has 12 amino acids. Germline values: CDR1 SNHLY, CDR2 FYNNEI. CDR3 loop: CASSRLSTEAFF. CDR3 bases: TGTGCCAGCAGTCGCCTGAGCACTGAAGCTTTCTTT.

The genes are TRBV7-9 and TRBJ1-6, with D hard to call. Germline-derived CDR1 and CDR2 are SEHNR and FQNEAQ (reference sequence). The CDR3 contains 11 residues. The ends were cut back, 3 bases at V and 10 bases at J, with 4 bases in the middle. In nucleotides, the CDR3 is TGTGCCAGCAGCTTGCGGTCACCCCTCCACTTT. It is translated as CASSLRSPLHF.

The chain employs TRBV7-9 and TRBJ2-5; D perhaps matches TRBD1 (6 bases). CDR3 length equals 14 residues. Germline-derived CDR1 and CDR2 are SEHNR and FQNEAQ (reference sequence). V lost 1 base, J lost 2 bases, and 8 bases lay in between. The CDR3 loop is CASSLDTGQETQYF. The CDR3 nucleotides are TGTGCCAGCAGCTTAGACACAGGGCAAGAGACCCAGTACTTC.

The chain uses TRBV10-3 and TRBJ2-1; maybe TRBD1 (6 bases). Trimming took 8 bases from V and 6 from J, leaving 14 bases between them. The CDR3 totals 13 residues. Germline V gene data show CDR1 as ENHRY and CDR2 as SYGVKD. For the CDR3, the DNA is TGTGCCATCCGGGTCCAAGGGGGCAATGAGCAGTTCTTC. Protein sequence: CAIRVQGGNEQFF.

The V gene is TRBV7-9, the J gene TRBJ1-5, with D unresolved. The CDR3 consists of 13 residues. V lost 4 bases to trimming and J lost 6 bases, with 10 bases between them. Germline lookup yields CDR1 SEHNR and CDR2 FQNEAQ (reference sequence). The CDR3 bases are TGTGCCAGCAGCTCCGGGGAGGGTCAGCCCCAGCATTTT. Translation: CASSSGEGQPQHF.

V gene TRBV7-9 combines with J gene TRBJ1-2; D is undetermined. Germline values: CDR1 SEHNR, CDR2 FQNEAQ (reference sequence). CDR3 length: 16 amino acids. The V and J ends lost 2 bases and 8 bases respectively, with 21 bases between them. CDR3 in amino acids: CASSLYGSQGHSGYTF. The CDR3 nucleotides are TGTGCCAGCAGCTTATATGGTAGTCAAGGCCATTCCGGCTACACCTTC.